These T cell receptor beta chains were read from a single sample in a study of blood T cell repertoires in COVID-19. Sequenced by immunoSEQ multiplex PCR; TCRdb stores in-frame clones only, minus some. The sample has 320,000 or so clones; 89% are singletons. The sample taken for sequencing was PBMCs or T cells enriched from blood (not recorded which). The receptors originated from a man aged 60-69 years who had recovered from COVID-19. The CDR3 runs from the conserved cysteine through the conserved F or W. Each record gives: CDR3 protein, CDR3 DNA, clone size, V gene, D gene, J gene. A D gene is named only where the DNA matches it firmly. Clone size is stated in some rows and not others, as once, few, many or a class when expanded.

CASSAPDRGLTYEQYF | TGTGCCAGCAGTGCGCCCGACAGGGGTCTTACCTACGAGCAGTACTTC | NA | TRBV28 | TRBD1 | TRBJ2-7
CASSSSAGGEYGYTF | TGTGCCAGCAGTTCCTCGGCAGGGGGCGAATATGGCTACACCTTC | NA | TRBV28 | TRBD1 | TRBJ1-2
CASSERLAAYNEQFF | TGTGCCAGCAGCGAGAGACTAGCGGCATACAATGAGCAGTTCTTC | NA | TRBV9 | TRBD2 | TRBJ2-1
CASSISGVSNQPQHF | TGTGCCAGTAGTATATCCGGAGTGAGCAATCAGCCCCAGCATTTT | NA | TRBV19 | NA | TRBJ1-5
CASSFRTSGNHNEQFF | TGTGCCAGCAGCTTCCGGACTAGCGGGAACCACAATGAGCAGTTCTTC | few | TRBV5-6 | TRBD2 | TRBJ2-1
CASSSRTGEDNEQFF | TGTGCCAGCAGCTCCCGGACAGGGGAGGACAATGAGCAGTTCTTC | once | TRBV11-3 | TRBD1 | TRBJ2-1
CASSFGGSGANVLTF | TGTGCCAGCAGCTTCGGGGGATCCGGGGCCAACGTCCTGACTTTC | NA | TRBV11-2 | NA | TRBJ2-6
CASSFSGRMGETQYF | TGTGCCAGCAGCTTTAGCGGGAGAATGGGAGAGACCCAGTACTTC | NA | TRBV11-2 | TRBD2 | TRBJ2-5
CAISVGPGTVADTQYF | TGTGCCATCAGTGTTGGACCGGGAACGGTAGCAGATACGCAGTATTTT | NA | TRBV10-3 | NA | TRBJ2-3
CASRLAAPSPTYYEQYF | TGTGCCAGCAGGCTAGCGGCCCCATCTCCCACTTACTACGAGCAGTACTTC | NA | TRBV28 | TRBD2 | TRBJ2-7